Listed below are T cell receptor beta chains from one sample, sequenced in a study of blood T cell repertoires in COVID-19. Assay used: immunoSEQ multiplex PCR; TCRdb lists only in-frame clones, some missing. The repertoire holds more than 95,000 clones, with approximately 68% as singletons. The sample consisted of peripheral blood. Receptors originate from a woman aged 70-85 years with acute or convalescent COVID-19. Both conserved end residues are part of each CDR3. Not all rows give a size; the values are once, few, many and, for expanded clones, a class.

TRBJ2-1 once TRBV20-1 CSAATNEQFF
TRBJ2-2 - TRBV4-3 CASSQTRVHTGELFF
TRBJ1-2 - TRBV5-5 CASSLGTGDYGYTF
TRBJ2-3 - TRBV7-9 CASSRGADTQYF
TRBJ2-7 - TRBV24-1 CATSDGQGRGYEQYF
TRBJ2-2 - TRBV19 CASSMTGQRRGAVF
TRBJ2-1 - TRBV29-1 CSVGTRGHNEQFF
TRBJ1-1 - TRBV12-2 CASRLGTTGQVGMNTEAFF
TRBJ1-2 - TRBV6-5 CASLPLQGAYYGYTF
TRBJ1-5 - TRBV21-1 CASSKGGGQLSNQPQHF
TRBJ2-1 - TRBV10-3 CAISAMGRNEQFF
TRBJ1-1 - TRBV29-1 CSVGGQGVGTEAFF
TRBJ1-3 - TRBV6-2/TRBV6-3 CASSYIWTPGNTIYF
TRBJ1-1 - TRBV11-2 CASSLGTVNTEAFF
TRBJ1-2 - TRBV7-9 CASSPAGSNYGYTF
TRBJ2-7 - TRBV4-2 CASSQEWEESSYEQYF
TRBJ2-7 - TRBV2 CASKVDSTYEQYF
TRBJ2-7 - TRBV7-6 CASSLGTGVAYEQYF
TRBJ2-1 few TRBV6-5 CASSYSTLALLFF
TRBJ1-1 few TRBV4-2 CASSQGTGAKWQNTEAFF
TRBJ2-1 - TRBV10-3 CAISDSLAGRDEQFF
TRBJ1-5 - TRBV5-5 CASSLDLGGNQPQHF
TRBJ2-7 few TRBV3-1/TRBV3-2 CASSQESGTSGIHRPFF
TRBJ2-3 once TRBV28 CASTASGRGDTQYF
TRBJ2-3 - TRBV7-9 CASSISGTIPDTQYF
TRBJ2-1 many TRBV3-1/TRBV3-2 CASSQGSRSEQFF
TRBJ2-3 - TRBV13 CASSPTGVADTQYF
TRBJ2-7 few TRBV18 CASSPLGQGYEQYF
TRBJ1-6 - TRBV27 CASRRYNSPLHF
TRBJ2-3 - TRBV19 CASSIGLAGGRFADTQYF
TRBJ2-1 - TRBV7-2 CASSLSRLAGNEQFF
TRBJ1-1 - TRBV19 CASSSQMNTEAFF
TRBJ2-5 - TRBV6-2/TRBV6-3 CASSYRSIGEETQYF
TRBJ2-1 once TRBV28 CASSGLGAGSPHEQFF
TRBJ2-7 - TRBV27 CASRRTGSFYEQYF
TRBJ1-1 few TRBV7-3 CASSPTPNTEAFF
TRBJ2-5 many TRBV19 CASSIVSGGQETQYF
TRBJ2-7 - TRBV28 CASSQTGGAGYEQYF
TRBJ1-1 - TRBV3-1/TRBV3-2 CASSQVRQNTEAFF
TRBJ2-1 - TRBV11-3 CASSSRWAESTHEGYNEQFF
TRBJ1-5 few TRBV19 CASSPQGGGNQPQHF
TRBJ1-2 few TRBV29-1 CSVEDLGGGYTF
TRBJ2-1 many TRBV7-8 CASSLRGARSYNEQFF
TRBJ2-6 - TRBV5-1 CASSFRTGSSGANVLTF
TRBJ2-5 - TRBV14 CASSSSSRTQYF
TRBJ2-1 - TRBV5-1 CASSWGLADYNEQFF
TRBJ1-4 - TRBV9 CASSVRGTGERELFF
TRBJ2-3 few TRBV2 CASSRDRGPGDTQYF
TRBJ1-1 - TRBV11-2 CASSLGGQGARTEAFF
TRBJ1-1 few TRBV19 CASSFYRNTEAFF
TRBJ1-5 - TRBV2 CASKLQGTQPQHF
TRBJ2-1 - TRBV12-3/TRBV12-4 CASTTSGNEQFF
TRBJ2-7 - TRBV5-1 CASSTGTNYEQYF
TRBJ2-3 - TRBV7-9 CAGESGGSQYF